This is a list of T cell receptor beta chains from one sample in a study of cytomegalovirus exposure and HLA in healthy donors. The protocol was immunoSEQ multiplex PCR, while the TCRdb copy is restricted to in-frame clones and leaves out a portion. Of 40,000 to 45,000 clones in the sample, 51% were seen once. The sequenced sample was PBMCs. Every receptor here comes from a man aged 60 to 75 in good health and CMV-seronegative. Each CDR3 is given without its conserved first and last residue. Fields, in order: V gene, J gene, CDR3 protein.

>TRBV25-1|TRBJ1-4
ASSARVRRNEKLF
>TRBV5-1|TRBJ2-1
ASSGESSYNEQF
>TRBV6-1|TRBJ1-2
ASSEAGRNGYT
>TRBV28|TRBJ2-7
ASAELVSEQY
>TRBV5-1|TRBJ2-7
ASSLPSSYEQY
>TRBV30|TRBJ2-3
AYPTSTDTQY
>TRBV28|TRBJ2-3
ASSTGNKMQY
>TRBV30|TRBJ1-2
AWSPLDRANYGYT
>TRBV30|TRBJ2-7
AFGLYSYEQY
>TRBV6-1|TRBJ2-3
ASSGPVEGTDTQY
>TRBV5-1|TRBJ1-4
ASSLLARPSEKLF
>TRBV2|TRBJ2-7
ASSWNRGSYEQY
>TRBV19|TRBJ2-3
ASRLSGDTQY
>TRBV6-1|TRBJ1-2
ASSRDRGTYGYT
>TRBV29-1|TRBJ2-1
SVWGQGSDNEQF
>TRBV6-5|TRBJ2-2
ASSRPGTSGLF
>TRBV30|TRBJ2-1
AWSRDSRNEQF
>TRBV10-3|TRBJ2-5
AISEGTSRETQY
>TRBV15|TRBJ2-5
ATSRGRGVAETQY
>TRBV7-2|TRBJ2-7
ASSLRVRAGGSHEQY
>TRBV10-1|TRBJ2-4
ASSVSQGADIQY
>TRBV18|TRBJ2-1
ASSSGQGNYNEQF
>TRBV19|TRBJ1-5
ARKGHYNQPQH
>TRBV18|TRBJ2-1
ASSLQGAGYNEQF
>TRBV30|TRBJ1-1
AWTARIEAF